This T cell receptor (beta chain) was sequenced in a study of T-cell reconstitution after alpha-beta-depleted transplantation in children. Researchers prepared the TCRbeta library using unique molecular identifiers, the study reports. Using its own MiXCR run on the PCR reads, TCRdb lists one record per CDR3 protein. The sample shows some 490,000 distinct CDR3 sequences, approximately 12% of them seen only once. The CDR3 runs 12 residues. Trimming pared 6 bases from V and 7 bases from J, leaving 12 bases between. From germline, CDR1 is MNHNY and CDR2 SVGAGI (reference sequence). This clonotype was detected once.

The sequence was collected from a human donor who donated a stem cell graft to a child with combined immunodeficiency. The rearrangement links TRBV6-6 to TRBJ1-1; D unresolved. The sequencing used PBMCs from the stem cell graft donor, collected from the stem cell graft. The CDR3 coding sequence is TGTGCCAGCAGGGGTTGGACGGGTGAAGCTTTCTTT. It translates to CASRGWTGEAFF.